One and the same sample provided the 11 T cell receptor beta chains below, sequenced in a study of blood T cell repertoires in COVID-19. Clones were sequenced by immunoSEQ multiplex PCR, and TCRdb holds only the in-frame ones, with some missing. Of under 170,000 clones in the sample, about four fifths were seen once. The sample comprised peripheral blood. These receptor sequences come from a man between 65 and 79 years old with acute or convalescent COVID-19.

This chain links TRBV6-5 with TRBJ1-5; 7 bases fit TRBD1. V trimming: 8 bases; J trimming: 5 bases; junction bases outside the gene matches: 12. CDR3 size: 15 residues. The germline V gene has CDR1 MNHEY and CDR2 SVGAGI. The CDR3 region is CASSRDRAVDQPQHF. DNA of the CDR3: TGTGCCAGCTCTCGCGACAGGGCGGTCGATCAGCCCCAGCATTTT.

CDR3 sequence reads: CAITNTYSYNEQFF. CDR3 bases: TGTGCCATCACCAACACATACTCCTACAATGAGCAGTTCTTC. The V and J genes are TRBV10-3 and TRBJ2-1, with D unclear. The CDR3 consists of 14 residues. V shed 7 bases and J shed 0 bases, with 10 bases lying between them. The germline CDR1 and CDR2 sequences are ENHRY and SYGVKD.

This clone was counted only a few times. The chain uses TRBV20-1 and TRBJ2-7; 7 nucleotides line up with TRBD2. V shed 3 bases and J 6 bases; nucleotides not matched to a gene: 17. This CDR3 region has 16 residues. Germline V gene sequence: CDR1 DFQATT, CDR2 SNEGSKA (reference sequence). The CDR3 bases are TGCAGTGCTAGTACGTTAGCGGGTTACCCCAGGGTCGAGCAGTACTTC. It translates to CSASTLAGYPRVEQYF.

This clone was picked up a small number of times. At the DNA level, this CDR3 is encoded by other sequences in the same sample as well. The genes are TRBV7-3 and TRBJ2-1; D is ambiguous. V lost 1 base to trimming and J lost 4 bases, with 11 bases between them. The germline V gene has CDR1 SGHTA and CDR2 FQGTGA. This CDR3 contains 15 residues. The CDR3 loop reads CASSLNSNTYNEQFF. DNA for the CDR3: TGTGCCAGCAGCTTAAATAGCAACACTTACAATGAGCAGTTCTTC.

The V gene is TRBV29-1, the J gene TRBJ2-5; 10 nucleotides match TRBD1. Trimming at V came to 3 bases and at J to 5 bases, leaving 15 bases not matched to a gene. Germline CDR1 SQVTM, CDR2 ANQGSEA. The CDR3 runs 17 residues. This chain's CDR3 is CSVDKGQGTRGMETQYF. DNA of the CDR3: TGCAGCGTTGATAAGGGACAGGGGACCAGGGGCATGGAGACCCAGTACTTC. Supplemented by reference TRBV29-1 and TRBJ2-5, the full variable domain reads SAVISQKPSRDICQRGTSLTIQCQVDSQVTMMFWYRQQPGQSLTLIATANQGSEATYESGFVIDKFPISRPNLTFSTLTVSNMSPEDSSIYLCSVDKGQGTRGMETQYFGPGTRLLVL.

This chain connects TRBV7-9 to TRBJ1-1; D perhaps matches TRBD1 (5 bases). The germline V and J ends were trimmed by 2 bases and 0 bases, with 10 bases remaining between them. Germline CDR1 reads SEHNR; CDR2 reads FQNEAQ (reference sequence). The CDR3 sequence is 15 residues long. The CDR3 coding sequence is TGTGCCAGCAGCTTACAGGGCCCCGTGAACACTGAAGCTTTCTTT. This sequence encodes CASSLQGPVNTEAFF. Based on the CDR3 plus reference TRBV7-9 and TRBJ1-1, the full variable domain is DTGVSQNPRHKITKRGQNVTFRCDPISEHNRLYWYRQTLGQGPEFLTYFQNEAQLEKSRLLSDRFSAERPKGSFSTLEIQRTEQGDSAMYLCASSLQGPVNTEAFFGQGTRLTVV.

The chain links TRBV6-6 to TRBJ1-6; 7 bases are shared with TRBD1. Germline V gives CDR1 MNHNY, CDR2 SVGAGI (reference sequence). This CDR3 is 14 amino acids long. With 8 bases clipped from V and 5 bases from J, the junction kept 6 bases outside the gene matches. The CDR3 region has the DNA TGTGCCAGCCGCTGGGACAGCAATAATTCACCCCTCCACTTT. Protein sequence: CASRWDSNNSPLHF.

This chain's CDR3 is CASSIGTGSGEQYF. The CDR3 nucleotides are TGTGCCAGCAGCATCGGGACAGGGTCTGGAGAGCAGTACTTC. The chain recombines TRBV5-8 with TRBJ2-7; 9 bases agree with TRBD1. In germline, CDR1 is SGHTS, CDR2 YDEGEE. The junction had 9 bases not matched to a gene; V was cut back by 4 bases and J by 7 bases. This CDR3 contains 14 residues.

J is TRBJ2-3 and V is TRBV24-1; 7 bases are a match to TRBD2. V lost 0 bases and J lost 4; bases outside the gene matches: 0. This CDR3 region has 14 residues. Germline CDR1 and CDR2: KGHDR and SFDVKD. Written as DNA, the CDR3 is TGTGCCACCAGTGATTTGGCGGGGGCAGATACGCAGTATTTT. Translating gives CATSDLAGADTQYF.

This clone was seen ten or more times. This chain's CDR3 is CASRRGGMGQPQHF. The DNA of the CDR3 is TGTGCCAGCAGAAGGGGGGGGATGGGTCAGCCCCAGCATTTT. The V gene is TRBV28, the J gene TRBJ1-5; tentative D call: TRBD1 (6 bases). The CDR3 extends over 14 amino acids. V gave up 6 bases and J gave up 6 bases, with 15 bases separating them. Germline V gene data show CDR1 as MDHEN and CDR2 as SYDVKM. The entire variable domain, with the rest obtained from reference TRBV28 and TRBJ1-5, is as follows: DVKVTQSSRYLVKRTGEKVFLECVQDMDHENMFWYRQDPGLGLRLIYFSYDVKMKEKGDIPEGYSVSREKKERFSLILESASTNQTSMYLCASRRGGMGQPQHFGDGTRLSIL.

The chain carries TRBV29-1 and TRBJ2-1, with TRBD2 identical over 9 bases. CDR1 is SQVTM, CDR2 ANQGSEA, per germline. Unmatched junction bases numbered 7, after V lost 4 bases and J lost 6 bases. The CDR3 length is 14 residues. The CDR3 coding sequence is TGCAGCGTTGTTCAGCGGGGGGTGCCCAATGAGCAGTTCTTC. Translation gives CSVVQRGVPNEQFF.